Reported below is one TCR beta chain. The antigen is not known. It was CD45RO-negative cells, positively selected for CCR7, that made up naive CD8 cells, with terminally differentiated effector memory CD45RA+ cells excluded. This entry belongs to a study of shared clonotypes between healthy human individuals. The CDR3 runs 14 residues. Germline-derived CDR1 and CDR2 are KGHSH and LQKENI. Trimming removed 4 bases from V and 5 bases from J, with 15 bases in between. The repertoire was sequenced with immunoSEQ multiplex PCR; TCRdb's copy has only in-frame clones and lacks some. Counted here are roughly 1,800,000 clones, just under 95% occurring once; the ten biggest clones make up roughly 1.2%. Study observations and caveats: In contrast to clonotypes shared by all four donors, non-shared clonotypes had lower generation probabilities. Across subsets, estimated richness was generally greater for naive than for memory populations. Incompleteness in sorted-subset sequencing, despite large depth, was shown by rarefaction.

The chain uses TRBV18 and TRBJ2-7, with D hard to call. The receptor comes from a man younger than 35 in good health. The sequencing input was naive CD8+ T cells sorted from blood. The CDR3 sequence is CASSHPGLKDEQYF. DNA of the CDR3: TGTGCCAGCTCACACCCCGGTCTCAAGGACGAGCAGTACTTC.